This is a list of T cell receptor beta chains from one sample in a study of T-cell memory formation after mild COVID-19. TCRdb processed the 5' RACE reads anew with MiXCR; each CDR3 protein has one entry. Seen here are around 250,000 distinct CDR3 sequences, approximately 10% observed once, and the top ten hold 20% to 25%. Sequencing used PBMCs or a T cell subset sorted from them (not recorded which). The receptors stem from a man aged 18 to 29 who had mild COVID-19 (a few samples of this study predate the infection). Cell type and time point are not known. Both conserved end residues are part of each CDR3. The order of the fields is clone size, J gene, D gene, V gene, CDR3 protein, CDR3 DNA. D genes are given only for firm matches. Clone size is stated in some rows and not others, as once, few, many or a class when expanded.

clone_size: few
j_call: TRBJ2-7
d_call: TRBD1
v_call: TRBV7-2
cdr3_aa: CASSLPTTGAFSYEQYF
cdr3_nt: TGTGCCAGCAGCTTACCCACGACAGGGGCCTTCTCCTACGAGCAGTACTTC

clone_size: few
j_call: TRBJ2-5
d_call: TRBD1
v_call: TRBV7-9
cdr3_aa: CASSFRSRTGFYTPQETQYF
cdr3_nt: TGTGCCAGCAGCTTCCGGTCCAGGACAGGGTTCTATACTCCTCAAGAGACCCAGTACTTC

clone_size: few
j_call: TRBJ2-5
d_call: NA
v_call: TRBV20-1
cdr3_aa: CSARSGVEETQYF
cdr3_nt: TGCAGTGCTCGGTCGGGGGTGGAAGAGACCCAGTACTTC

clone_size: NA
j_call: TRBJ2-2
d_call: NA
v_call: TRBV18
cdr3_aa: CASSLSSTGELFF
cdr3_nt: TGTGCCAGCTCACTAAGCTCCACCGGGGAGCTGTTTTTT

clone_size: NA
j_call: TRBJ2-5
d_call: NA
v_call: TRBV24-1
cdr3_aa: CATSQQGLQETQYF
cdr3_nt: TGTGCCACCAGCCAACAGGGACTCCAAGAGACCCAGTACTTC

clone_size: NA
j_call: TRBJ2-6
d_call: TRBD1
v_call: TRBV9
cdr3_aa: CASSVDRDRGTGGANVLTF
cdr3_nt: TGTGCCAGCAGCGTAGACAGGGACAGGGGAACTGGTGGGGCCAACGTCCTGACTTTC

clone_size: many
j_call: TRBJ2-1
d_call: TRBD2
v_call: TRBV5-1
cdr3_aa: CASSGRTSEGNEQFF
cdr3_nt: TGCGCCAGCAGCGGAAGGACTAGCGAGGGGAATGAGCAGTTCTTC

clone_size: many
j_call: TRBJ2-1
d_call: NA
v_call: TRBV6-4
cdr3_aa: CASSIERSSYNEQFF
cdr3_nt: TGTGCCAGCAGTATTGAGCGGTCCTCCTACAATGAGCAGTTCTTC

clone_size: NA
j_call: TRBJ2-1
d_call: NA
v_call: TRBV5-1
cdr3_aa: CASSLDAGSTLNEQFF
cdr3_nt: TGCGCCAGCAGCTTGGATGCGGGGTCAACCTTGAATGAGCAGTTCTTC

clone_size: few
j_call: TRBJ2-1
d_call: TRBD1
v_call: TRBV7-7
cdr3_aa: CASSLGTGINNEQFF
cdr3_nt: TGTGCTAGCAGCCTCGGGACAGGGATTAACAATGAGCAGTTCTTC

clone_size: NA
j_call: TRBJ1-4
d_call: NA
v_call: TRBV29-1
cdr3_aa: CSARSQVKEGKLFF
cdr3_nt: TGCAGCGCTCGGTCACAGGTCAAAGAAGGAAAACTGTTTTTT

clone_size: few
j_call: TRBJ1-1
d_call: NA
v_call: TRBV12-3/TRBV12-4
cdr3_aa: CASSNRIVNTEAFF
cdr3_nt: TGTGCCAGCAGTAACAGGATTGTGAACACTGAAGCTTTCTTT

clone_size: many
j_call: TRBJ2-1
d_call: NA
v_call: TRBV5-1
cdr3_aa: CASSLQGLREQFF
cdr3_nt: TGCGCCAGCAGCTTGCAAGGGTTAAGGGAGCAGTTCTTC

clone_size: few
j_call: TRBJ2-6
d_call: TRBD1
v_call: TRBV4-3
cdr3_aa: CASSQDASGGAGANVLTF
cdr3_nt: TGCGCCAGCAGCCAAGATGCGTCAGGGGGCGCTGGGGCCAACGTCCTGACTTTC

clone_size: few
j_call: TRBJ2-2
d_call: TRBD2
v_call: TRBV19
cdr3_aa: CASSISVVLAGGHTGELFF
cdr3_nt: TGTGCCAGTAGTATATCTGTGGTGTTAGCGGGGGGCCACACCGGGGAGCTGTTTTTT

clone_size: few
j_call: TRBJ2-6
d_call: NA
v_call: TRBV5-1
cdr3_aa: CASSLPIRVGAGANVLTF
cdr3_nt: TGCGCCAGCAGCTTGCCCATTCGGGTGGGTGCTGGGGCCAACGTCCTGACTTTC